In its sample, the clone carrying this T cell receptor (beta chain) was seen a few times. V shed 3 bases and J shed 4 bases, with 8 bases lying between them. The germline V gene has CDR1 SGHRS and CDR2 YFSETQ. This CDR3 has 13 residues. TCRdb keeps only in-frame clones here, not all; method: immunoSEQ multiplex PCR. This table holds approximately 640,000 clones, about 92% found once. The sample belongs to a study of shared clonotypes between healthy human individuals. The source material was memory CD8+ T cells from PBMCs. The subset: CD45RO+ cells pooled with CCR7-negative TemRA cells. This chain uses TRBV5-1 with TRBJ1-5, with D perhaps matching TRBD1 (6 bases). The source of this sequence is a man aged 18 to 30 in good health. Some clones in this sample may be carry-over from other donors' samples. The CDR3 region is CASSWDINQPQHF. The CDR3 DNA follows: TGCGCCAGCAGCTGGGACATTAATCAGCCCCAGCATTTT.